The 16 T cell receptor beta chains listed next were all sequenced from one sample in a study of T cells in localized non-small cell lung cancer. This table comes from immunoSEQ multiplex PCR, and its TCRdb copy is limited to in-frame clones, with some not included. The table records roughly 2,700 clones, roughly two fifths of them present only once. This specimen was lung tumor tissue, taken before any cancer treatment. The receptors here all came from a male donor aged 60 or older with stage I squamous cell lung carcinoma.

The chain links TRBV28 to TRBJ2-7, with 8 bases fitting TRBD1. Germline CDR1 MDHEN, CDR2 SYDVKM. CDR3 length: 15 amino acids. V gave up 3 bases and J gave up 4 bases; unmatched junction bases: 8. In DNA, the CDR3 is TGTGCCAGCAGTTTCCCCCAACAGGGGGGTTACGAGCAGTACTTC. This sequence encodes CASSFPQQGGYEQYF. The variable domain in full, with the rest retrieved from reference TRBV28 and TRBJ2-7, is DVKVTQSSRYLVKRTGEKVFLECVQDMDHENMFWYRQDPGLGLRLIYFSYDVKMKEKGDIPEGYSVSREKKERFSLILESASTNQTSMYLCASSFPQQGGYEQYFGPGTRLTVT.

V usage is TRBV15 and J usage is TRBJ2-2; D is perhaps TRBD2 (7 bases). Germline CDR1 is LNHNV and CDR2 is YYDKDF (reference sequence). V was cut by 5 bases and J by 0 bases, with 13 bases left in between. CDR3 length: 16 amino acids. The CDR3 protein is CATSPGGLANTGELFF. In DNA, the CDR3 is TGTGCCACCAGCCCCGGGGGGCTAGCGAACACCGGGGAGCTGTTTTTT.

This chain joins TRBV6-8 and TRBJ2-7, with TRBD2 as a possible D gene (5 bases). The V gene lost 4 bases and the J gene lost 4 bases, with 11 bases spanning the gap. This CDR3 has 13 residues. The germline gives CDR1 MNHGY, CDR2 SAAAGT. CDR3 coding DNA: TGTGCCAGCAGTTTCCTGGACTCGTACGAGCAGTACTTC. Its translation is CASSFLDSYEQYF.

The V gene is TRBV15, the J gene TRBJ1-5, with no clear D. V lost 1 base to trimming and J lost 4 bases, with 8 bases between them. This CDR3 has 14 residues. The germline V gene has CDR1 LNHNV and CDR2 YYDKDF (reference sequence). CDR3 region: CATSRGTQNQPQHF. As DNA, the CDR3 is TGTGCCACCAGCAGAGGGACCCAGAATCAGCCCCAGCATTTT.

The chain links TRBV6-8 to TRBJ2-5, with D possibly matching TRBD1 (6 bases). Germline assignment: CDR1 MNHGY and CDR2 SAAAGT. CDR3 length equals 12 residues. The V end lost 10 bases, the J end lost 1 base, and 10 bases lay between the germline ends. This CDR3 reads CATSDSQETQYF. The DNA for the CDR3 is TGTGCCACTTCGGACAGCCAAGAGACCCAGTACTTC.

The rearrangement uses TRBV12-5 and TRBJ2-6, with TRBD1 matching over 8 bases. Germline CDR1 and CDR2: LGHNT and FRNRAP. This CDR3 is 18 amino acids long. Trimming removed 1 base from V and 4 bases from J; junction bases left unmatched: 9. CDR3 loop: CASGLASQGAPGANVLTF. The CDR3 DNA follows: TGTGCTAGTGGTTTGGCATCTCAGGGGGCGCCCGGGGCCAACGTCCTGACTTTC.

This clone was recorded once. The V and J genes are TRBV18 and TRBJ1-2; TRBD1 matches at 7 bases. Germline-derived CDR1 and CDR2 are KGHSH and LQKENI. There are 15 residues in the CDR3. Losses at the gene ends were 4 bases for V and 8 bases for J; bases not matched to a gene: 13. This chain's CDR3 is CASSRDQGEVRGYTF. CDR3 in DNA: TGTGCCAGCTCACGGGACCAGGGGGAAGTTCGAGGCTACACCTTC.

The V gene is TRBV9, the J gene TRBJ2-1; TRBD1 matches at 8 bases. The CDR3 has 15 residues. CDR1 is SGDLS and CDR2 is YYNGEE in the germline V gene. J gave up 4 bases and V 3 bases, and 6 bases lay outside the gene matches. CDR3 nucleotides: TGTGCCAGCAGCGAAGGGACAGGTTTTTACAATGAGCAGTTCTTC. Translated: CASSEGTGFYNEQFF.

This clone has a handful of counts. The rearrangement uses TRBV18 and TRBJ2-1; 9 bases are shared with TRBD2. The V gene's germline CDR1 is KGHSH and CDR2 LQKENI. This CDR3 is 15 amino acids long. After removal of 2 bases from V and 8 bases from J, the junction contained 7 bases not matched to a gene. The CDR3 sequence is CASSPIVAGGHEQFF. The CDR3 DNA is TGTGCCAGCTCACCAATTGTGGCGGGAGGGCATGAGCAGTTCTTC. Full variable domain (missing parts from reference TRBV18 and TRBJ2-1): NAGVMQNPRHLVRRRGQEARLRCSPMKGHSHVYWYRQLPEEGLKFMVYLQKENIIDESGMPKERFSAEFPKEGPSILRIQQVVRGDSAAYFCASSPIVAGGHEQFFGPGTRLTVL.

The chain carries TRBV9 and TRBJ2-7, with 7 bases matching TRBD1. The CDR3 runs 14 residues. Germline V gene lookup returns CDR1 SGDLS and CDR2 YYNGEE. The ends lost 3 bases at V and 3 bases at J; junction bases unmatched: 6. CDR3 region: CASSAGGQDYEQYF. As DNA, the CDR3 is TGTGCCAGCAGCGCGGGTGGACAGGACTACGAGCAGTACTTC.

The CDR3 DNA sequence: TGTGCCAGCTCACCCCGGGGCGAGGGAACCGGGGAGCTGTTTTTT. Protein sequence: CASSPRGEGTGELFF. The V call is TRBV18, the J call TRBJ2-2; the D gene could be TRBD1 or TRBD2 (5 bases each). CDR1 is KGHSH and CDR2 is LQKENI in the germline V gene. The V end lost 3 bases, the J end lost 5 bases, and 13 bases lay between the germline ends. The CDR3 loop spans 15 amino acids.

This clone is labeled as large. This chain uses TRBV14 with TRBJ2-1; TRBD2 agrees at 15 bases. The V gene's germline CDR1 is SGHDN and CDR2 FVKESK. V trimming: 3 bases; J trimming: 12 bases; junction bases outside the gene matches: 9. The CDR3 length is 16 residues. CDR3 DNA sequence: TGTGCCAGCAGCCATGCTCACGGACTAGCGGGAGGGGGGCAGTTCTTC. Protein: CASSHAHGLAGGGQFF. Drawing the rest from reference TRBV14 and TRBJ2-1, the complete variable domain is EAGVTQFPSHSVIEKGQTVTLRCDPISGHDNLYWYRRVMGKEIKFLLHFVKESKQDESGMPNNRFLAERTGGTYSTLKVQPAELEDSGVYFCASSHAHGLAGGGQFFGPGTRLTVL.

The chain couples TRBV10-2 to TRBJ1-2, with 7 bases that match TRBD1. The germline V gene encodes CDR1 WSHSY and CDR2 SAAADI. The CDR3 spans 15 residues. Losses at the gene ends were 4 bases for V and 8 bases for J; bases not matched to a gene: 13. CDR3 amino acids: CASSVVGTGVRGYTF. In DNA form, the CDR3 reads TGCGCCAGCAGTGTTGTTGGTACAGGGGTGCGGGGCTACACCTTC.

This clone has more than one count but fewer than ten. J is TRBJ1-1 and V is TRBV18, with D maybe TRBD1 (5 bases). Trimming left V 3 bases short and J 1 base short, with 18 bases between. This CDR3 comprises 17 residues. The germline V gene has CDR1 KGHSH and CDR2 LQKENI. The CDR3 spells CASSPLPTGKGNTEAFF. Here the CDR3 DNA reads TGTGCCAGCTCACCCCTCCCAACAGGTAAGGGGAACACTGAAGCTTTCTTT.

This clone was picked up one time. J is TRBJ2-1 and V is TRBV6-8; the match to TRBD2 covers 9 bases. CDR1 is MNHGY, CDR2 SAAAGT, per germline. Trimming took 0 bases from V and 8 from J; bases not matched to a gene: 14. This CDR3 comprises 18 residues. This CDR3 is CASSYSKEGTRGGDEQFF. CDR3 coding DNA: TGTGCCAGCAGTTACTCGAAAGAAGGGACCCGCGGGGGGGATGAGCAGTTCTTC.

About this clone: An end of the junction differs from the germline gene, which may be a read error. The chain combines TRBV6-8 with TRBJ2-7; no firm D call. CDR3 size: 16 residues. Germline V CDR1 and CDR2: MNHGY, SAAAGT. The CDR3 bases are TGTGCCAGCAGTGTCGGATCGGCCGGGTCCTCCTATGAGCAGTACTTC. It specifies CASSVGSAGSSYEQYF.